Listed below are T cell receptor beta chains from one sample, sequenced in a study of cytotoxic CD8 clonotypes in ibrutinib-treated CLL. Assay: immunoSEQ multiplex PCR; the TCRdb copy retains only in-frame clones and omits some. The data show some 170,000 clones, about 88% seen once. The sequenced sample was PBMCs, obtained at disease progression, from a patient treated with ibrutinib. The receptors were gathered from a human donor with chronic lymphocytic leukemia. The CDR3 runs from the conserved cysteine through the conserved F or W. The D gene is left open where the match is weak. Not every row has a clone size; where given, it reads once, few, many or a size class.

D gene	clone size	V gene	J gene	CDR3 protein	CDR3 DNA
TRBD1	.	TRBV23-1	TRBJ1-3	CASSHGQGPYSGNTIYF	TGCGCCAGCAGTCACGGACAGGGGCCATACTCTGGAAACACCATATATTTT
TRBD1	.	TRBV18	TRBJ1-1	CASSLGTGVIGTEAFF	TGTGCCAGCTCACTTGGGACAGGAGTAATAGGCACTGAAGCTTTCTTT
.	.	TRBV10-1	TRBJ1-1	CASSEHLALRRFF	TGCGCCAGCAGTGAGCATCTGGCCCTAAGACGTTTCTTT
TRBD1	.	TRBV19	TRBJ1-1	CASSVTGGGPEAFF	TGTGCCAGTAGTGTCACAGGGGGTGGGCCTGAAGCTTTCTTT
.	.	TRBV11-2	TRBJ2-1	CASSLVERDYNEQFF	TGTGCCAGCAGCTTAGTTGAACGGGATTACAATGAGCAGTTCTTC
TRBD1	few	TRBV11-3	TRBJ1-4	CASSSARGLAEKLFF	TGTGCCAGCAGCTCCGCCAGGGGGCTGGCTGAAAAACTGTTTTTT
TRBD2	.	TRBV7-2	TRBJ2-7	CASSLIAGGTYEQYF	TGTGCCAGCAGCTTAATAGCGGGAGGGACCTACGAGCAGTACTTC
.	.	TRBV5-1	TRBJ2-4	CASSLADGAVTKNIQYF	TGCGCCAGCAGCTTGGCCGACGGGGCAGTTACCAAAAACATTCAGTACTTC
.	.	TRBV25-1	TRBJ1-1	CASSEVFGSTLNTEAFF	TGTGCCAGCAGTGAAGTATTCGGGAGCACCTTGAACACTGAAGCTTTCTTT
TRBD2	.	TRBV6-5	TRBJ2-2	CASSGTSGTTGELFF	TGTGCCAGCAGCGGGACTAGCGGGACCACCGGGGAGCTGTTTTTT
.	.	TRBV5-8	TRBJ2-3	CASSLETHSTDTQYF	TGTGCCAGCAGCTTGGAGACTCATAGCACAGATACGCAGTATTTT
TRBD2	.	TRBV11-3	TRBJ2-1	CASSRGTSGSDEQFF	TGTGCCAGCAGCCGCGGGACTAGCGGGTCGGATGAGCAGTTCTTC
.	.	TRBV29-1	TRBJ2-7	CSVEVPRTVTYEQYF	TGCAGCGTTGAAGTTCCCCGGACGGTGACCTACGAGCAGTACTTC
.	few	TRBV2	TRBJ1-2	CASSEQGLDYTF	TGTGCCAGCAGTGAGCAGGGGCTTGACTACACCTTC
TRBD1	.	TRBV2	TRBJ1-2	CASRGQGVSYGYTF	TGTGCCAGCCGCGGACAGGGGGTTTCTTATGGCTACACCTTC
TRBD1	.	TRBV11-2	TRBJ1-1	CASSRDRVNTEAFF	TGTGCCAGCAGCCGGGACAGGGTAAACACTGAAGCTTTCTTT
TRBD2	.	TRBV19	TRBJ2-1	CASSSGGSGSNYNEQFF	TGTGCCAGTAGTTCTGGCGGCAGCGGGAGTAACTACAATGAGCAGTTCTTC
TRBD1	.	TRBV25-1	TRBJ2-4	CASSRQGAFDIQYF	TGTGCCAGCAGCAGACAGGGGGCTTTCGACATTCAGTACTTC
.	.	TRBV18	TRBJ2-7	CASSPPTNTGRSYEQYF	TGTGCCAGCTCACCACCAACGAACACAGGGCGCTCCTACGAGCAGTACTTC
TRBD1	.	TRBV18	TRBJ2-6	CASSRGTGGFSGANVLTF	TGTGCCAGCTCCCGGGGGACAGGGGGATTCTCTGGGGCCAACGTCCTGACTTTC
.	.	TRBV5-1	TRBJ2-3	CASSLGQVEDTQYF	TGCGCCAGCAGCTTGGGACAGGTGGAAGATACGCAGTATTTT
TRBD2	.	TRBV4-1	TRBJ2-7	CASSQDPSGKAYEQYF	TGCGCCAGCAGCCAAGATCCTAGCGGGAAAGCCTACGAGCAGTACTTC
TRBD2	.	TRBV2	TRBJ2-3	CASSASGITDTQYF	TGTGCCAGCAGCGCTAGCGGGATTACAGATACGCAGTATTTT
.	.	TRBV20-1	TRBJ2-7	CSPFREYEQYF	TGCAGCCCATTTAGGGAATACGAGCAGTACTTC
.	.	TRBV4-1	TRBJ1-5	CASSQDPQGSNQPQHF	TGCGCCAGCAGCCAAGACCCCCAGGGCAGCAATCAGCCCCAGCATTTT
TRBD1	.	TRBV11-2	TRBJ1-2	CASSLDRRYGYTF	TGTGCCAGCAGCCTGGACAGGCGCTATGGCTACACCTTC
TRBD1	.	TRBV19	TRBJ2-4	CASSHRGSTQNIQYF	TGTGCCAGTAGTCACAGGGGGTCAACGCAAAACATTCAGTACTTC
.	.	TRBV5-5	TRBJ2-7	CASSLAAGFYEQYF	TGTGCCAGCAGCTTGGCCGCAGGATTCTACGAGCAGTACTTC
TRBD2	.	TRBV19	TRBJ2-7	CASAREGLHEQYF	TGTGCCAGTGCACGGGAGGGCCTCCACGAGCAGTACTTC
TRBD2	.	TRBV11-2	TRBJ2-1	CASKVGLAGRDEQFF	TGTGCCAGCAAGGTGGGACTAGCGGGAAGGGACGAGCAGTTCTTC
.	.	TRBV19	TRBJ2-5	CASSMVGLSSQETQYF	TGTGCCAGTAGTATGGTAGGGTTATCGAGCCAAGAGACCCAGTACTTC
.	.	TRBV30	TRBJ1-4	CAWSGDSVGNEKLFF	TGTGCCTGGAGTGGTGACAGCGTCGGTAATGAAAAACTGTTTTTT